Listed here are 26 T cell receptor beta chains from one sample, sequenced in a study of CD8+ T cells in alopecia areata. RNA extraction and reverse transcription yielded cDNA as sequencing template. Data came from immunoSEQ multiplex PCR; TCRdb stores just in-frame clones and leaves some out. The sample holds more than 95,000 clones, just over 85% seen once. As for treatment: oral pan-JAK inhibitor, 5-10 mg twice daily. The sample consisted of CD8+ T cells sorted from blood, taken at approximately week 31, from a patient treated with tofacitinib. The source of these receptors is a human donor with alopecia areata.

The chain carries TRBV29-1 and TRBJ2-7, with D perhaps matching TRBD1 or TRBD2 (5 bases each). The CDR3 covers 15 residues. Germline CDR1 and CDR2: SQVTM and ANQGSEA. The ends were cut back, 0 bases at V and 4 bases at J, with 16 bases in the middle. CDR3 amino acids: CSVEDWGIGRYEQYF. CDR3 nucleotides: TGCAGCGTTGAAGATTGGGGGATAGGGCGGTACGAGCAGTACTTC.

CDR3 sequence: CASSLGQTQETQYF. The CDR3 DNA sequence: TGTGCCAGCAGCCTTGGACAAACGCAAGAGACCCAGTACTTC. This chain joins TRBV7-9 and TRBJ2-5; weak D call: TRBD1 (5 bases). The CDR3 runs 14 residues. Germline V CDR1 and CDR2: SEHNR, FQNEAQ (reference sequence). V was cut by 5 bases and J by 2 bases, with 12 bases left in between.

DNA of the CDR3: TGTGCCAGCAGTTACACAGGGGAAGAGCAGTTCTTC. It encodes CASSYTGEEQFF. The J gene is TRBJ2-1, the V gene TRBV6-5; 7 bases are shared with TRBD1. From germline, CDR1 is MNHEY and CDR2 SVGAGI. Trimming took 2 bases from V and 10 from J; bases not matched to a gene: 2. The CDR3 length is 12 residues.

The V call is TRBV7-2, the J call TRBJ2-7; 8 bases agree with TRBD1. V was pared by 5 bases and J by 4 bases, with 7 bases of the junction left unmatched. Per the germline V gene, CDR1 is SGHTA and CDR2 is FQGNSA. CDR3 size: 14 residues. The CDR3 is CASSPGQGLYEQYF. The CDR3 DNA sequence: TGTGCCAGCAGCCCCGGACAGGGATTATACGAGCAGTACTTC. The full variable domain, its missing parts supplied by reference TRBV7-2 and TRBJ2-7, is GAGVSQSPSNKVTEKGKDVELRCDPISGHTALYWYRQSLGQGLEFLIYFQGNSAPDKSGLPSDRFSAERTGGSVSTLTIQRTQQEDSAVYLCASSPGQGLYEQYFGPGTRLTVT.

The gene calls are TRBV5-6 and TRBJ2-3; TRBD2 agrees at 11 bases. V shed 2 bases, J shed 4 bases, and the junction held 6 bases outside the gene matches. This CDR3 region has 16 residues. CDR1 and CDR2 (germline): SGHDT, YYEEEE. This CDR3 is CASSFGPSGGPDTQYF. In DNA form, the CDR3 reads TGTGCCAGCAGCTTCGGTCCTAGCGGGGGGCCAGATACGCAGTATTTT.

This rearrangement joins TRBV5-1 to TRBJ1-2; TRBD1 agrees at 7 bases. The CDR3 loop spans 13 amino acids. Per the germline V gene, CDR1 is SGHRS and CDR2 is YFSETQ. With V trimmed by 5 bases and J by 5 bases, 6 bases remained unmatched. The CDR3 bases are TGCGCCAGCAGAGAGGGGGCAGGGTATGGCTACACCTTC. Translation: CASREGAGYGYTF.

The chain joins TRBV27 to TRBJ1-1, with 7 bases matching TRBD1. Germline lookup yields CDR1 MNHEY and CDR2 SMNVEV (reference sequence). J lost 4 bases, V lost 6 bases, and 2 bases had no gene match. This CDR3 is built from 12 residues. CDR3 amino acids: CASSRGSTEAFF. DNA for the CDR3: TGTGCCAGCAGCAGGGGGAGCACTGAAGCTTTCTTT.

The chain has TRBV4-1 and TRBJ2-5; tentatively, D is TRBD2 (5 bases). The CDR3 contains 14 residues. Germline V gene lookup returns CDR1 MGHRA and CDR2 YSYEKL. V was cut by 1 base and J by 5 bases, with 11 bases left in between. CDR3 sequence (DNA): TGCGCCAGCAGCCAAGTTCTGAGGGTTGAGACCCAGTACTTC. This sequence encodes CASSQVLRVETQYF.

V is TRBV2 and J is TRBJ2-7; weak D call: TRBD1 (6 bases). This CDR3 contains 15 residues. Germline CDR1 reads SNHLY; CDR2 reads FYNNEI. V gave up 4 bases and J gave up 0 bases, with 13 bases separating them. CDR3 amino acids: CASSGAGALSYEQYF. The CDR3 bases are TGTGCCAGCAGTGGAGCAGGGGCCCTCTCCTACGAGCAGTACTTC.

V gene TRBV6-1 combines with J gene TRBJ2-7; TRBD1 aligns across 8 bases. The CDR3 has 14 residues. The V and J ends lost 3 bases and 4 bases, in that order; junction bases with no gene match: 5. From germline, CDR1 is MNHNS and CDR2 SASEGT. In DNA, the CDR3 is TGTGCCAGCAGTGAGACAGGGGAGCTGTACGAGCAGTACTTC. Encoded protein: CASSETGELYEQYF.

Details on this clone: Relative to the germline gene, one junction end is altered; a read error may explain this. J is TRBJ1-3 and V is TRBV6-1; D remains ambiguous. The CDR3 runs 17 residues. CDR1 and CDR2 from the germline V gene are MNHNS and SASEGT. Here the CDR3 DNA reads TGTGCCAGCAGCGAAGAAACGGTGTACGGGTCTGGAAACACCATATATTTT. Translating gives CASSEETVYGSGNTIYF.

This chain joins TRBV5-6 and TRBJ2-5; 11 bases align to TRBD2. CDR1 and CDR2 (germline): SGHDT, YYEEEE. The CDR3 runs to 14 residues. The V and J ends lost 0 bases and 5 bases, in that order; junction bases with no gene match: 0. Here the CDR3 DNA reads TGTGCCAGCAGCTTGGGACTAGCGGGGGAGACCCAGTACTTC. This translates into CASSLGLAGETQYF.

The chain recombines TRBV6-5 with TRBJ1-2; 7 bases agree with TRBD1. V shed 2 bases and J 10 bases; nucleotides not matched to a gene: 4. CDR1 MNHEY and CDR2 SVGAGI come from the germline V gene. The CDR3 is made up of 12 amino acids. The CDR3 nucleotides read TGTGCCAGCAGTTACCCCGGACAGGTCTACACCTTC. Protein sequence: CASSYPGQVYTF.

V and J are TRBV9 and TRBJ2-3; possibly TRBD1 for D (5 bases). The V gene lost 0 bases and the J gene lost 6 bases, with 14 bases spanning the gap. CDR3 length: 15 amino acids. CDR1 and CDR2 from the germline V gene are SGDLS and YYNGEE. In DNA form, the CDR3 reads TGTGCCAGCAGCGTAGAGGGCAGGGCGACGGATACGCAGTATTTT. As protein: CASSVEGRATDTQYF.

This sequence joins TRBV4-1 and TRBJ2-1; TRBD2 might be the D (6 bases). The V gene's germline CDR1 is MGHRA and CDR2 YSYEKL. The CDR3 runs 14 residues. The V and J ends lost 7 bases and 4 bases respectively, with 14 bases between them. This CDR3 reads CASTLAPDYNEQFF. The DNA for the CDR3 is TGCGCCAGCACACTAGCCCCCGATTACAATGAGCAGTTCTTC.

Of note for this clone: The junction differs from germline at one of its ends, possibly a read error. V is TRBV7-9 and J is TRBJ2-7; 10 bases match TRBD2. Germline-derived CDR1 and CDR2 are SEHNR and FQNEAQ (reference sequence). The CDR3 length is 13 residues. CDR3 in amino acids: CASSLAGVYEQYF. CDR3 sequence (DNA): TGTGCCAGCAGCCTAGCGGGAGTCTACGAGCAGTACTTC.

The rearrangement uses TRBV9 and TRBJ2-6, with D unclear. Trimming stripped 0 bases from V and 0 bases from J, with 4 bases between. CDR1 and CDR2 from the germline V gene are SGDLS and YYNGEE. This CDR3 region has 15 residues. The CDR3 sequence is CASSVVHSGANVLTF. CDR3 DNA: TGTGCCAGCAGCGTAGTCCACTCTGGGGCCAACGTCCTGACTTTC.

The V gene is TRBV2, the J gene TRBJ2-7, with D possibly matching TRBD1 (6 bases). The germline CDR1 and CDR2 sequences are SNHLY and FYNNEI. The CDR3 is 15 residues long. Trimming removed 5 bases at V and 0 bases at J, with 14 bases between. The CDR3 spells CASSPGVISSYEQYF. CDR3 nucleotide sequence: TGTGCCAGCAGTCCAGGGGTGATTAGCTCCTACGAGCAGTACTTC. Combining the CDR3 with reference TRBV2 and TRBJ2-7 gives the whole variable domain EPEVTQTPSHQVTQMGQEVILRCVPISNHLYFYWYRQILGQKVEFLVSFYNNEISEKSEIFDDQFSVERPDGSNFTLKIRSTKLEDSAMYFCASSPGVISSYEQYFGPGTRLTVT.

This clone was observed a handful of times. CDR3 coding DNA: TGCAGCTGTACCCCGGGGGACACAGATACGCAGTATTTT. It encodes CSCTPGDTDTQYF. The chain links TRBV29-1 to TRBJ2-3; D is possibly TRBD2 (6 bases). With 8 bases removed from V and 2 bases from J, the gap between germline ends came to 14 bases. Germline CDR1 and CDR2: SQVTM and ANQGSEA. This CDR3 has 13 residues.

This sequence joins TRBV6-1 and TRBJ2-3, with D possibly matching TRBD1 (6 bases). From germline, CDR1 is MNHNS and CDR2 SASEGT. Trimming removed 1 base from V and 1 base from J, with 12 bases in between. This CDR3 has 16 amino acids. The CDR3, as DNA: TGTGCCAGCAGTGAAGGTGCAGGGGATGGCACAGATACGCAGTATTTT. It translates to CASSEGAGDGTDTQYF.

The rearrangement uses TRBV6-1 and TRBJ2-3; possibly TRBD2 for D (5 bases). The V gene lost 3 bases and the J gene lost 3 bases, with 13 bases spanning the gap. Germline CDR1 MNHNS, CDR2 SASEGT. The CDR3 is made up of 15 amino acids. The CDR3 DNA is TGTGCCAGCAGTGAGCTAGAGGGCCCTACAGATACGCAGTATTTT. It yields the protein CASSELEGPTDTQYF.

This chain links TRBV30 with TRBJ2-2, with 8 bases matching TRBD2. CDR1 is GTSNPN and CDR2 is SVGIG in the germline V gene (reference sequence). This CDR3 has 17 amino acids. Unmatched junction bases numbered 9, after V lost 0 bases and J lost 3 bases. Written as DNA, the CDR3 is TGTGCCTGGAGTGTACTACTAGCGGTACTCGACACCGGGGAGCTGTTTTTT. Translating gives CAWSVLLAVLDTGELFF. The full variable domain, completed using reference TRBV30 and TRBJ2-2, is SQTIHQWPATLVQPVGSPLSLECTVEGTSNPNLYWYRQAAGRGLQLLFYSVGIGQISSEVPQNLSASRPQDRQFILSSKKLLLSDSGFYLCAWSVLLAVLDTGELFFGEGSRLTVL.

This rearrangement joins TRBV15 to TRBJ1-1, with TRBD1 matching 9 bases. Germline assignment: CDR1 LNHNV and CDR2 YYDKDF (reference sequence). This CDR3 contains 11 residues. The junction had 3 bases not matched to a gene; V was cut back by 6 bases and J by 10 bases. This chain's CDR3 is CATSGTGRAFF. The CDR3 region has the DNA TGTGCCACCAGTGGGACAGGGAGAGCTTTCTTT.

The chain links TRBV4-1 to TRBJ1-1, with D maybe TRBD1 (5 bases). V shed 0 bases and J shed 8 bases, with 19 bases lying between them. The CDR3 covers 16 residues. Per germline, CDR1 MGHRA and CDR2 YSYEKL. The CDR3 here is CASSQEWQGRGREAFF. The CDR3 region has the DNA TGCGCCAGCAGCCAAGAATGGCAGGGACGGGGTCGGGAAGCTTTCTTT.

The CDR3 loop is CASSWGTGGYEQYF. In DNA, the CDR3 is TGCGCCAGCAGCTGGGGGACAGGGGGATACGAGCAGTACTTC. J is TRBJ2-7 and V is TRBV5-1, with 11 nucleotides matching TRBD1. CDR3 length: 14 amino acids. Trimming cost V 3 bases and J 4 bases; bases outside gene matches: 3. CDR1 and CDR2 from the germline V gene are SGHRS and YFSETQ.

The chain combines TRBV7-9 with TRBJ1-2, with TRBD1 as a possible D gene (6 bases). The germline V gene encodes CDR1 SEHNR and CDR2 FQNEAQ (reference sequence). The CDR3 has 12 residues. V gave up 5 bases and J gave up 4 bases, with 8 bases separating them. The CDR3 sequence: CASSQDSYGYTF. The CDR3 DNA follows: TGTGCCAGCAGCCAGGACAGCTATGGCTACACCTTC.